This TCR beta chain was sequenced in a study of naive and memory T cell subsets. V lost 8 bases and J lost 8, with 18 bases in between. This CDR3 is 14 amino acids long. TCR cDNA received a 3' ligated oligonucleotide that carried a UMI. Cells were not sorted; total RNA input targeted about 1 to 1,100 ng. This clonotype was recorded a few times. The SP2 primer and nested alpha and beta constant region primers amplified ligated cDNA in four rounds. Alpha and beta constant region primers primed reverse transcription for blood and skin samples. TCRdb fed the 5' RACE reads into MiXCR, producing one record per CDR3 protein. The sample holds about 62,000 distinct CDR3 sequences, 6% to 8.5% seen once.

This chain joins TRBV12-3 or TRBV12-4 and TRBJ1-4, with D possibly TRBD1 on 5 matching bases. This TCR was recovered from a female donor in good health. CDR3 region: CASGTDMLGEKLFF. The CDR3 coding sequence is TGTGCCAGCGGGACGGACATGCTTGGGGAAAAACTGTTTTTT.